This T cell receptor (beta chain) was sequenced in a study of blood T cells in healthy people across ages (dated by TCRdb to between 2014 and 2016). For the wider study: In model experiments, template switching captured roughly one uniquely barcoded TCR beta cDNA molecule for every two T cells. Four age groups were formed from the donors: young (average 16 years), middle-aged (more than 35), aged (roughly 59) and long-lived (roughly 88). Donors of different ages were randomly distributed across sequencing lanes to avoid experimental bias. Age-related changes in TCR beta repertoire diversity were measured in the study by deep sequencing normalized with unique cDNA molecular identifiers. For two donors (one aged 18 to 29 and one aged 80 or older), the study analyzed two additional independent replicas of 1 million unique cDNA reads from the same blood draw.

Donors were 30 to 45 systemically healthy Caucasian individuals from Russia aged about 6 to 100 years. About 9.6 milliliters of peripheral blood were collected from each donor into EDTA-treated Vacutainer tubes. PBMCs were isolated by Ficoll-Paque density-gradient centrifugation, with at least 6.5 million obtained per sample. Total RNA, at least 6 micrograms per sample, was extracted from PBMCs with Trizol reagent. For every donor, an aliquot of PBMCs went through flow cytometry to measure the percentages of naive CD45RAhigh/CD27high T cells. Libraries were made using 5' RACE. This sample was sequenced with an Illumina HiSeq 2500. A second 7 to 11 cycle PCR used a sample-barcoded 5' primer and a J-beta primer mix. A template-switch 5' adaptor carrying 12 random nucleotides introduced a unique molecular identifier onto each TCR beta cDNA molecule. At least 2.5 million CDR3-containing paired-end reads were obtained from each sample. First-strand cDNA was synthesized from all RNA with the Mint cDNA synthesis kit, primed by a TRBC-specific oligonucleotide. After uracil-DNA glycosylase treatment, a first 18-cycle PCR used universal primers M1SS and BC2_uni_R on all cDNA. The paper's processing steps were these. Normalization of each sample was performed by random selection of 1 million high-quality reads, each carrying a distinct molecular identifier. Reads with shared molecular identifiers were discarded instead of being binned into consensus sequences. MiTCR, run with a Q25 quality threshold and the strictest error-elimination algorithm, handled CDR3 identification, clonotype clustering and error correction. Lower-bound total TCR beta diversity was estimated with a nonparametric unseen species model using Euler transformation. TCRdb itself trimmed the public reads at Q25 with fastp, ran MiXCR and retained productive beta chains. Entries are consolidated by CDR3 protein sequence, retaining the most common genes and DNA. V and J calls and clone size were set by TCRdb, not the authors. The sample table holds fewer than 950,000 distinct CDR3 sequences, of which 40% to 65% were seen once. Of the sample, roughly two fifths falls within the top ten clones.

On this clonotype: Its cognate antigen has yet to be identified. Base qualities were left out, and no much larger clone turns up one base away.

What the study reported, not specific to this receptor: Observed TCR beta diversity correlated strongly with the percentage of naive T cells measured by flow cytometry. Because donor CMV infection status was unknown, age-related changes in expanded clonotypes were potentially confounded. Observed TCR beta diversity per million T cells fell roughly linearly with age, and a significant reduction was already apparent by age roughly 40. Compared with the aged group, the long-lived group had more naive CD4+ T cells, fewer expanded clones and increased TCR diversity, a pattern suggesting age selection. Total diversity estimates from one million sequenced T cells were considered lower bounds and underestimates. Conclusive comparison of naive and antigen-experienced compartments was prevented by the profiling of bulk unsorted PBMCs.

The CDR3 contains 16 residues, cysteine and phenylalanine counted. The DNA shown is the 48-base CDR3, in frame from base 1. Taken from the germline V gene, the CDR1 and CDR2 loops are MNHEY and SVGAGI. V is clipped by 0 bases and J by 6 bases, and the sequence between their germline boundaries is 17 bases long. Sequencing was done on a sample of blood. The source of this sequence is a man at least 80 years old in good health. The rearranged segments are TRBV6-5 and TRBJ1-2; TRBD1 is a possible D gene, resting on 5 matching bases. This receptor has the CDR3 CASSYSVIGGGHGYTF. At the DNA level, the sequence is TGTGCCAGCAGTTACTCGGTTATTGGGGGAGGGCATGGCTACACCTTC.